One and the same sample provided the 25 T cell receptor beta chains below, sequenced in a study of T cells in Graves' hyperthyroidism and ophthalmopathy. Amplification yielded TCR beta CDR3 regions, with RNA transcripts as the source. The HTBI set primed first-round TCR CDR3 RT-PCR. MiXCR was run by TCRdb on the multiplex PCR reads, yielding one entry per CDR3 protein. Of approximately 400,000 distinct CDR3 sequences in the sample, around 13% are singletons; the top ten hold roughly 9.6%. Specimen: blood. The source is a woman in her sixties or seventies with Graves' hyperthyroidism.

The table lists this clonotype with many counts. The chain recombines TRBV5-1 with TRBJ2-7, with no clear D. The CDR3 covers 14 residues. V was trimmed by 0 bases and J by 6 bases, leaving 13 bases between them. Germline values: CDR1 SGHRS, CDR2 YFSETQ. CDR3 nucleotide sequence: TGCGCCAGCAGCTTGGCTCAGGCCTCGAGCGAGCAGTACTTC. The encoded protein is CASSLAQASSEQYF. Based on the CDR3 plus reference TRBV5-1 and TRBJ2-7, the full variable domain is KAGVTQTPRYLIKTRGQQVTLSCSPISGHRSVSWYQQTPGQGLQFLFEYFSETQRNKGNFPGRFSGRQFSNSRSEMNVSTLELGDSALYLCASSLAQASSEQYFGPGTRLTVT.

J is TRBJ2-7 and V is TRBV7-8; D perhaps matches TRBD1 (6 bases). Trimming removed 5 bases from V and 3 bases from J, with 11 bases in between. The germline CDR1 and CDR2 sequences are SGHVS and FQNEAQ. This CDR3 spans 13 amino acids. DNA for the CDR3: TGTGCCAGCAGCCCCGGGACAATCTACGAGCAGTACTTC. This encodes CASSPGTIYEQYF.

This clonotype was recorded a few times. The rearrangement joins TRBV7-8 to TRBJ1-2, with D unclear. Between the trimmed V and J ends, which lost 3 bases and 6 bases, there was a span of 20 bases. There are 16 residues in the CDR3. Per germline, CDR1 SGHVS and CDR2 FQNEAQ. Here the CDR3 DNA reads TGTGCCAGCAGCTTCGCCCGAGTGACCCAAAGAAATGGCTACACCTTC. Translated: CASSFARVTQRNGYTF.

Details on this clonotype: This may come from a read error, since a much larger clone is one base off. CDR3 region: CASGISKNHGYTF. The CDR3 coding sequence is TGTGCCAGCGGCATCTCCAAAAACCATGGCTACACCTTC. The V call is TRBV11-1, the J call TRBJ1-2, with D unresolved. The CDR3 spans 13 residues. The germline CDR1 and CDR2 sequences are SGHAT and FQDESV (reference sequence). The V and J ends lost 8 bases and 6 bases respectively, with 16 bases between them.

This CDR3 reads CASSQATSGRFRSYEQYF. In DNA, the CDR3 is TGCGCCAGCAGCCAAGCCACTAGCGGGAGGTTTAGGTCCTACGAGCAGTACTTC. V and J are TRBV4-1 and TRBJ2-7; 12 bases are a match to TRBD2. The V gene's germline CDR1 is MGHRA and CDR2 YSYEKL. Trimming at V came to 1 base and at J to 1 base, leaving 8 bases not matched to a gene. The CDR3 contains 18 residues.

This clonotype was recorded at least ten times. The CDR3 loop reads CASSPAGEKLFF. For the CDR3, the DNA is TGTGCCAGCAGCCCAGCAGGGGAAAAACTGTTTTTT. The genes are TRBV3-1 and TRBJ1-4; tentatively, D is TRBD1 (5 bases). CDR1 is LGHDT, CDR2 YNNKEL, per germline (reference sequence). The CDR3 length is 12 residues. V was cut by 4 bases and J by 8 bases, with 8 bases left in between.

The J gene is TRBJ1-6, the V gene TRBV27, with no clear D. Trimming left V 7 bases short and J 8 bases short, with 12 bases between. The CDR3 has 13 residues. CDR1 is MNHEY and CDR2 is SMNVEV in the germline V gene (reference sequence). The CDR3 DNA reads TGTGCCAGCAAACCCGATCTCGATTCACCCCTCCACTTT. As protein: CASKPDLDSPLHF.

This clonotype has a count of ten or more. The chain uses TRBV10-3 and TRBJ2-1, with D possibly being TRBD2 (6 bases). The CDR3 runs 17 residues. Germline-derived CDR1 and CDR2 are ENHRY and SYGVKD. Trimming took off 0 bases at V and 5 bases at J, with 17 bases between the two ends. This chain's CDR3 is CAISESRGKGVHNEQFF. The CDR3 nucleotides are TGTGCCATCAGTGAGTCCCGGGGGAAAGGGGTCCACAATGAGCAGTTCTTC.

Comment on this clonotype: A much larger clone lies one base from this, so it may be a read error. The J gene is TRBJ2-1, the V gene TRBV7-9; D tentatively reads TRBD1 or TRBD2 (5 bases each). The V gene lost 4 bases and the J gene lost 2 bases, with 9 bases spanning the gap. This CDR3 spans 14 amino acids. The germline gives CDR1 SEHNR, CDR2 FQNEAQ (reference sequence). The CDR3, as DNA: TGTGCCAGCAGCTCTAGCAGGGCCTACAATGAGCAGTTCTTC. As protein: CASSSSRAYNEQFF.

This clonotype has a count of ten or more. This chain uses TRBV5-1 with TRBJ2-1; 8 positions agree with TRBD1. V was pared by 1 base and J by 11 bases, with 2 bases of the junction left unmatched. Per the germline V gene, CDR1 is SGHRS and CDR2 is YFSETQ. This CDR3 is built from 12 residues. This CDR3 reads CASSLRTGKQFF. CDR3 bases: TGCGCCAGCAGCTTGCGGACAGGGAAGCAGTTCTTC.

In its sample, this clonotype was seen many times. The chain recombines TRBV5-1 with TRBJ2-1; D not certain. The CDR3 runs 15 residues. V was cut by 2 bases and J by 7 bases, with 16 bases left in between. CDR1 and CDR2 (germline): SGHRS, YFSETQ. CDR3 sequence (DNA): TGCGCCAGCAGCTTCACGACTGCGGATAGTAATGAGCAGTTCTTC. This encodes CASSFTTADSNEQFF.

On this clonotype itself: This may arise from a read error, as a much more abundant clone is one base away. This sequence joins TRBV2 and TRBJ2-4; D uncertain. This CDR3 has 14 amino acids. Per the germline V gene, CDR1 is SNHLY and CDR2 is FYNNEI. V lost 5 bases to trimming and J lost 2 bases, with 10 bases between them. This CDR3 is CASSLRVTKNIQYF. The CDR3 nucleotides read TGTGCCAGCAGTCTTAGGGTCACCAAAAACATTCAGTACTTC.

The chain joins TRBV12-3 or TRBV12-4 to TRBJ1-5; D is undetermined. V was cut by 4 bases and J by 1 base, with 5 bases left in between. The CDR3 sequence is 13 residues long. The CDR3 protein is CASSSNSNQPQHF. The DNA of the CDR3 is TGTGCCAGCAGTTCGAACAGCAATCAGCCCCAGCATTTT.

This clonotype occurred many times. The J gene is TRBJ1-5, the V gene TRBV30; TRBD1 is a possible D gene (5 bases). The length of the CDR3 is 14 residues. Looked up from germline, CDR1 is GTSNPN and CDR2 is SVGIG (reference sequence). The ends were cut back, 0 bases at V and 3 bases at J, with 9 bases in the middle. In DNA, the CDR3 is TGTGCCTGGAGTGTGGCAGGGCACAATCAGCCCCAGCATTTT. This codes for CAWSVAGHNQPQHF.

This clonotype was recorded at least ten times. The V and J genes are TRBV5-6 and TRBJ2-5; D gene unclear. V was trimmed by 4 bases and J by 1 base, leaving 11 bases between them. The germline V gene has CDR1 SGHDT and CDR2 YYEEEE. The CDR3 runs to 14 residues. This CDR3 reads CASSKRASQETQYF. The CDR3 DNA sequence: TGTGCCAGCAGCAAGCGCGCCAGCCAAGAGACCCAGTACTTC.

This clonotype occurred many times. V and J are TRBV24-1 and TRBJ2-7, with TRBD2 as a possible D gene (8 bases). The CDR3 extends over 16 amino acids. The V gene's germline CDR1 is KGHDR and CDR2 SFDVKD. The V end lost 7 bases, the J end lost 3 bases, and 21 bases lay between the germline ends. The CDR3 DNA follows: TGTGCCACCAGCCCCGGGAGGGGACAGTATTACTACGAGCAGTACTTC. Translating gives CATSPGRGQYYYEQYF.

This clonotype was observed at least ten times. The chain joins TRBV28 to TRBJ2-5; 9 bases agree with TRBD2. This CDR3 comprises 16 residues. With 1 base clipped from V and 2 bases from J, the junction kept 5 bases outside the gene matches. Looked up from germline, CDR1 is MDHEN and CDR2 is SYDVKM. The CDR3 loop is CASSLYPSGTQETQYF. The DNA of the CDR3 is TGTGCCAGCAGTTTATATCCTAGCGGGACACAAGAGACCCAGTACTTC. The variable domain in full, with the rest retrieved from reference TRBV28 and TRBJ2-5, is DVKVTQSSRYLVKRTGEKVFLECVQDMDHENMFWYRQDPGLGLRLIYFSYDVKMKEKGDIPEGYSVSREKKERFSLILESASTNQTSMYLCASSLYPSGTQETQYFGPGTRLLVL.

This clonotype was seen only a few times. Given a much more abundant clone one base away, this may be a read error. The genes are TRBV3-1 and TRBJ2-1, with D perhaps matching TRBD2 (7 bases). Germline V gives CDR1 LGHDT, CDR2 YNNKEL (reference sequence). This CDR3 is built from 16 residues. The V end lost 1 base, the J end lost 12 bases, and 22 bases lay between the germline ends. In nucleotides, the CDR3 is TGTGCCAGCAGCCAAGCTCGGGGGCCGAGCGGGATGCGGCAGTTCTTC. Translating gives CASSQARGPSGMRQFF.

This clonotype was picked up many times. The chain employs TRBV2 and TRBJ1-1; TRBD1 is a possible D gene (5 bases). Germline-derived CDR1 and CDR2 are SNHLY and FYNNEI. The CDR3 runs to 16 residues. Trimming cost V 4 bases and J 4 bases, with 19 bases left between them. CDR3 coding DNA: TGTGCCAGCAGTGCCCTCGTTCGGGGGTTCGGCACTGAAGCTTTCTTT. Translating it yields CASSALVRGFGTEAFF. The full variable domain, with the rest looked up from reference TRBV2 and TRBJ1-1, is EPEVTQTPSHQVTQMGQEVILRCVPISNHLYFYWYRQILGQKVEFLVSFYNNEISEKSEIFDDQFSVERPDGSNFTLKIRSTKLEDSAMYFCASSALVRGFGTEAFFGQGTRLTVV.

The gene calls are TRBV15 and TRBJ2-3; 8 bases agree with TRBD2. CDR3 size: 16 residues. CDR1 is LNHNV and CDR2 is YYDKDF in the germline V gene (reference sequence). The J segment lost 8 bases and the V segment lost 0 bases, leaving 10 bases of the junction unmatched. CDR3 sequence (DNA): TGTGCCACCAGCAGAGATCTGGTGAGCGGGAGAGGTACGCAGTATTTT. Amino acid sequence: CATSRDLVSGRGTQYF.

This clonotype was seen at least ten times. V gene TRBV19 combines with J gene TRBJ2-3; the match to TRBD2 covers 12 bases. V lost 5 bases and J lost 4; bases outside the gene matches: 10. The CDR3 is 17 residues long. The germline V gene encodes CDR1 LNHDA and CDR2 SQIVND (reference sequence). CDR3 bases: TGTGCCAGTAGTCCCGCGACTAGCGGGAGAATCCCAGATACGCAGTATTTT. Translated: CASSPATSGRIPDTQYF. Looking up the rest from reference TRBV19 and TRBJ2-3 gives the full variable domain: DGGITQSPKYLFRKEGQNVTLSCEQNLNHDAMYWYRQDPGQGLRLIYYSQIVNDFQKGDIAEGYSVSREKKESFPLTVTSAQKNPTAFYLCASSPATSGRIPDTQYFGPGTRLTVL.

In its sample, this clonotype was seen many times. The rearrangement joins TRBV12-3 or TRBV12-4 to TRBJ2-1; D possibly corresponds to TRBD2 (6 bases). The V end lost 3 bases, the J end lost 6 bases, and 12 bases lay between the germline ends. The CDR3 has 14 amino acids. CDR3 protein: CASSFSGSGNEQFF. The CDR3 nucleotides read TGTGCCAGCAGTTTCTCCGGGAGTGGCAATGAGCAGTTCTTC.

In this sample, this clonotype turned up a few times. The chain is built from TRBV24-1 and TRBJ2-5; D is perhaps TRBD2 (5 bases). This CDR3 has 14 amino acids. The germline V gene encodes CDR1 KGHDR and CDR2 SFDVKD. The V gene lost 4 bases and the J gene lost 5 bases, with 13 bases spanning the gap. Here the CDR3 reads CATSDRTRVETQYF. The CDR3, as DNA: TGTGCCACCAGTGACCGGACTCGAGTTGAGACCCAGTACTTC.

This clonotype was counted between two and nine times. The rearrangement joins TRBV6-1 to TRBJ2-2; 8 bases are shared with TRBD2. With V trimmed by 7 bases and J by 4 bases, 11 bases remained unmatched. The germline CDR1 and CDR2 sequences are MNHNS and SASEGT. This CDR3 region has 16 residues. CDR3 region: CASKLGHSGGTGELFF. CDR3 DNA sequence: TGTGCCAGCAAGCTCGGTCACAGCGGGGGCACCGGGGAGCTGTTTTTT.

This clonotype was seen many times. This chain connects TRBV28 to TRBJ2-3; 15 nucleotides match TRBD2. The V segment lost 2 bases and the J segment 4 bases; nucleotides outside the gene matches: 16. From germline, CDR1 is MDHEN and CDR2 SYDVKM. The CDR3 is 21 amino acids. The CDR3 DNA sequence: TGTGCCAGCAGTTTAAGCCCCCTTTGGACTAGCGGGAGGGCCGACGCAGATACGCAGTATTTT. Its translation is CASSLSPLWTSGRADADTQYF.